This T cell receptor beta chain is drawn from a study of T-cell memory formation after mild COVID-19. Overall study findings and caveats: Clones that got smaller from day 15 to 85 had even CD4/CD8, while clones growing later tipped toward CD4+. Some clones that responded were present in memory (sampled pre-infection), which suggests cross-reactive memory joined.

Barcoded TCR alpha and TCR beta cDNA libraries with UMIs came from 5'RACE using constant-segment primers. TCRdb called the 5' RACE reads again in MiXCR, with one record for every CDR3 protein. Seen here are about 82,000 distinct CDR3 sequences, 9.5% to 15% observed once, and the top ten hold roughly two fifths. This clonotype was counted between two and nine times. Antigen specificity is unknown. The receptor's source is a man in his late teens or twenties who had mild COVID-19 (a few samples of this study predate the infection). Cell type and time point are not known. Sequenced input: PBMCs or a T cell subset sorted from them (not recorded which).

The CDR3 nucleotides read TGTGCCAGCAGCTTGTTGGGCGGCACTGGCTATGGCTACACCTTC. The encoded protein is CASSLLGGTGYGYTF. The gene calls are TRBV5-5 and TRBJ1-2; D is undetermined. The CDR3 length is 15 residues. The germline CDR1 and CDR2 sequences are SGHKS and YYEKEE (reference sequence). V dropped 1 base and J dropped 4 bases, with 14 bases sitting between them.